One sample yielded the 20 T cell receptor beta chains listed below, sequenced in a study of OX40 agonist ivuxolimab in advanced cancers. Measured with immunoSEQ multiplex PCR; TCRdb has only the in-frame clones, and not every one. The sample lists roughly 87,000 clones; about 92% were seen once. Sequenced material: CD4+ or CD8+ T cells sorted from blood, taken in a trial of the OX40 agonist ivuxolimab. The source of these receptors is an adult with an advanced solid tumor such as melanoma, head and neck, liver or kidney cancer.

CDR3 residues: CASSSSTSGGFYNEQFF. The CDR3 DNA reads TGTGCCAGCAGCTCCTCAACTAGCGGGGGCTTCTACAATGAGCAGTTCTTC. The chain combines TRBV9 with TRBJ2-1, with 11 bases aligning to TRBD2. V shed 4 bases, J shed 3 bases, and the junction held 9 bases outside the gene matches. Germline CDR1 SGDLS, CDR2 YYNGEE. This CDR3 spans 17 amino acids. Based on the CDR3 plus reference TRBV9 and TRBJ2-1, the full variable domain is DSGVTQTPKHLITATGQRVTLRCSPRSGDLSVYWYQQSLDQGLQFLIQYYNGEERAKGNILERFSAQQFPDLHSELNLSSLELGDSALYFCASSSSTSGGFYNEQFFGPGTRLTVL.

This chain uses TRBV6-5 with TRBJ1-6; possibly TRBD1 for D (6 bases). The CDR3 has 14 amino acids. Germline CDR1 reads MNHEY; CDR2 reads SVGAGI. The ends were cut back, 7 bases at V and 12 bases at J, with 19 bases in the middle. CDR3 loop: CASTQVRGKLPLHF. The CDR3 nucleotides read TGTGCCAGCACTCAGGTTAGGGGGAAGTTACCCCTCCACTTT.

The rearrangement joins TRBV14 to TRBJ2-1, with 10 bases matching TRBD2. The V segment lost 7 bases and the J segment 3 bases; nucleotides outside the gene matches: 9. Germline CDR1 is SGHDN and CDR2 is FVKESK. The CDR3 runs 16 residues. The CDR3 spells CASTYSGGRDYNEQFF. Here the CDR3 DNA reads TGTGCCAGCACCTATAGCGGGGGGCGTGACTACAATGAGCAGTTCTTC.

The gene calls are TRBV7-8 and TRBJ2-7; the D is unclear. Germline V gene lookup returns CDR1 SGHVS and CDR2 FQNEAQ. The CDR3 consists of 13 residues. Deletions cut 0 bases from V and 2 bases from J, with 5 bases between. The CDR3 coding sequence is TGTGCCAGCAGCTTAGCCGGAGCCTACGAGCAGTACTTC. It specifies CASSLAGAYEQYF.

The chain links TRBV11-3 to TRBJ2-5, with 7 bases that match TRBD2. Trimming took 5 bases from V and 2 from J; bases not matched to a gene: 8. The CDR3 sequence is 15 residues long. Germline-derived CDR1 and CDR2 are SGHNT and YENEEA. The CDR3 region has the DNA TGTGCCAGCAGCCCTGGGGCGGGGGAACAAGAGACCCAGTACTTC. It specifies CASSPGAGEQETQYF.

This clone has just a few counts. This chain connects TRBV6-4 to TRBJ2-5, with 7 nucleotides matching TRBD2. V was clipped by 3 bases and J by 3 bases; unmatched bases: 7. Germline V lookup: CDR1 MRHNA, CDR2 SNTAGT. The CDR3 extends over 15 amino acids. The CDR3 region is CASSESAGSKETQYF. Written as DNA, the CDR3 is TGTGCCAGCAGTGAATCAGCGGGGTCCAAAGAGACCCAGTACTTC.

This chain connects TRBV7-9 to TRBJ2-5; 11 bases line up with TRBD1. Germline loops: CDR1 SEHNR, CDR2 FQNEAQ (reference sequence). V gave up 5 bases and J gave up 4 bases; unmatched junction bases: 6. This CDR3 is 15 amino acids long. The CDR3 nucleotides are TGTGCCAGCAGCGGCGGACAGGGGGCTTTAGAGACCCAGTACTTC. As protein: CASSGGQGALETQYF.

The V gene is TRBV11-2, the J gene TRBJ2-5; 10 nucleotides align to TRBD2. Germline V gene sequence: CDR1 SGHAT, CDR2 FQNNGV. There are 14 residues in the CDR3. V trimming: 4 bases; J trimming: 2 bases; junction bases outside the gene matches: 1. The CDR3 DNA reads TGTGCCAGCAGCTATAGCGGGGGGCAAGAGACCCAGTACTTC. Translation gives CASSYSGGQETQYF.

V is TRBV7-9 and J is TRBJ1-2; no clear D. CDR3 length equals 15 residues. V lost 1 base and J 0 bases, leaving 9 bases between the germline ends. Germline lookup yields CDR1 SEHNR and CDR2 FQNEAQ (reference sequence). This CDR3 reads CASSLGLGANYGYTF. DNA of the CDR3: TGTGCCAGCAGCTTAGGATTAGGAGCTAACTATGGCTACACCTTC.

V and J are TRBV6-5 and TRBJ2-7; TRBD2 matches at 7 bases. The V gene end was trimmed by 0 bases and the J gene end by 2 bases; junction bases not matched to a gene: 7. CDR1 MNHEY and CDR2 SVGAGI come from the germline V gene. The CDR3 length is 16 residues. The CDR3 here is CASSYSAGTTPYEQYF. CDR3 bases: TGTGCCAGCAGTTACTCGGCGGGGACTACTCCCTACGAGCAGTACTTC.

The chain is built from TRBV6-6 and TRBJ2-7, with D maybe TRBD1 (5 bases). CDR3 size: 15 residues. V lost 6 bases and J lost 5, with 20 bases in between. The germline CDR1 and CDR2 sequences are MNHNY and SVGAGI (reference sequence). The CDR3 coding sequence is TGTGCCAGCAGGCCGACAGTATTCCCCCGGGACGAGCAGTACTTC. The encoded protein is CASRPTVFPRDEQYF.

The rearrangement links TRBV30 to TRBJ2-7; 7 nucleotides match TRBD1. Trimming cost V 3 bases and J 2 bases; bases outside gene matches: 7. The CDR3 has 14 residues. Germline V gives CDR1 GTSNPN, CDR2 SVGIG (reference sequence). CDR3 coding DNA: TGTGCCTGGAGCACAGGGGTGAGACCCTACGAGCAGTACTTC. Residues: CAWSTGVRPYEQYF.

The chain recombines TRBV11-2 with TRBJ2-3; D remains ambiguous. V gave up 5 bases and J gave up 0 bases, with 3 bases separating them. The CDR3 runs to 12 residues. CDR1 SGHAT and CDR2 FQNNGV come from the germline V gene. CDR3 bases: TGTGCCAGCAGCACAAGCACAGATACGCAGTATTTT. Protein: CASSTSTDTQYF.

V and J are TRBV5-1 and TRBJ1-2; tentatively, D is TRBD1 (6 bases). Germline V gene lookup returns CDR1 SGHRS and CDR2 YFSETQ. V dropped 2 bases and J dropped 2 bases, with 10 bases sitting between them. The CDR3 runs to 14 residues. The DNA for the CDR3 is TGCGCCAGCAGCTTTGAACAGGGCAACTATGGCTACACCTTC. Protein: CASSFEQGNYGYTF.

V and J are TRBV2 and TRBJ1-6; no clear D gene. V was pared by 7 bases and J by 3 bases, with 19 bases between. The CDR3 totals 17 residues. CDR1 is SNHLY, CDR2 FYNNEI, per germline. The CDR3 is CASNEDKGFFYNSPLHF. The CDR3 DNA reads TGTGCCAGCAACGAAGACAAGGGTTTCTTCTATAATTCACCCCTCCACTTT. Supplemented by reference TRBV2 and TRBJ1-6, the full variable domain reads EPEVTQTPSHQVTQMGQEVILRCVPISNHLYFYWYRQILGQKVEFLVSFYNNEISEKSEIFDDQFSVERPDGSNFTLKIRSTKLEDSAMYFCASNEDKGFFYNSPLHFGNGTRLTVT.

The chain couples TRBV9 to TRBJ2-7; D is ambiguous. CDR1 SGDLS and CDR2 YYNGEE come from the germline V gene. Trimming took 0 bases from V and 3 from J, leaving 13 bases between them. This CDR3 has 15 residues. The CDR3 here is CASSVEVGLGYEQYF. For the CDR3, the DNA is TGTGCCAGCAGCGTAGAGGTGGGGTTGGGCTACGAGCAGTACTTC.

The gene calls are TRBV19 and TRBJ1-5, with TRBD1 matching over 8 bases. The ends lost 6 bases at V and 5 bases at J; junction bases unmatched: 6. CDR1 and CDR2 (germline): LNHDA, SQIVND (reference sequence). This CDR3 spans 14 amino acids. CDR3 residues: CASRDRVSDQPQHF. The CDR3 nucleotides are TGTGCCAGTAGGGACAGGGTGTCGGATCAGCCCCAGCATTTT.

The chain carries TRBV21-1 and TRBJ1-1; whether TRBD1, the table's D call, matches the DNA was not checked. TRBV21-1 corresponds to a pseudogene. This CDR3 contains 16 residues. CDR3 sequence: CASSAGTGGWDTEAFF. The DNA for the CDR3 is TGTGCCAGCAGTGCCGGGACAGGGGGCTGGGACACTGAAGCTTTCTTT.

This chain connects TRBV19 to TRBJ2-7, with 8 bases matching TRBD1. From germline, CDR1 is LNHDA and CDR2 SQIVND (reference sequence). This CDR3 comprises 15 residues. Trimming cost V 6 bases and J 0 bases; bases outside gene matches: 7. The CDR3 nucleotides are TGTGCCAGTAGGATAAGGACAGGGTACTCCTACGAGCAGTACTTC. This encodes CASRIRTGYSYEQYF.

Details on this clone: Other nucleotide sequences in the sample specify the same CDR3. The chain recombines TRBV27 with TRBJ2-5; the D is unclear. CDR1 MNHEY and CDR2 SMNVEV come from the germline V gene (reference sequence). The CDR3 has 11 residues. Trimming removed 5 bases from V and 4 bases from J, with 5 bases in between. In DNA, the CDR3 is TGTGCCAGCAGTGCCGGAGAGACCCAGTACTTC. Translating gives CASSAGETQYF.